A selection of T cell receptor beta chains follows, all from one sample in a study of cytomegalovirus exposure and HLA in healthy donors. The data were produced by immunoSEQ multiplex PCR, yet TCRdb's version contains in-frame clones alone and is incomplete. The data show roughly 110,000 clones, roughly four fifths seen once. Sequences were obtained from PBMCs. The receptor source for this set is a man aged 50 or older in good health and CMV-seronegative. Both conserved end residues are part of each CDR3. A D gene is named only where the DNA matches it firmly. Clone sizes are given selectively: once, few, many, or a class where the clone is expanded.

d_gene	abundance	v_gene	j_gene	CDR3aa	CDR3nt
TRBD1	-	TRBV6-6	TRBJ2-4	CASSFRGAKNIQYF	TGTGCCAGCAGTTTCAGGGGGGCCAAAAACATTCAGTACTTC
TRBD1	-	TRBV5-1	TRBJ2-1	CASSFGTGGDEQFF	TGCGCCAGCAGCTTCGGGACAGGGGGGGATGAGCAGTTCTTC
-	-	TRBV27	TRBJ1-2	CASSFSDSHPRGYTF	TGTGCCAGCAGTTTCTCCGACAGCCACCCTAGGGGCTACACCTTC
TRBD1	-	TRBV10-3	TRBJ2-2	CAISESNRDRGLTGELFF	TGTGCCATCAGTGAGTCGAACCGGGACAGGGGGCTGACCGGGGAGCTGTTTTTT
TRBD2	-	TRBV28	TRBJ2-3	CASISVSGLLTDTQYF	TGTGCCAGCATATCAGTATCGGGACTACTCACAGATACGCAGTATTTT
-	-	TRBV2	TRBJ1-1	CASSETGGTEAFF	TGTGCCAGCAGTGAAACAGGTGGCACTGAAGCTTTCTTT
-	-	TRBV29-1	TRBJ2-3	CSVWQGSTDTQYF	TGCAGCGTTTGGCAGGGGAGCACAGATACGCAGTATTTT
TRBD2	-	TRBV18	TRBJ2-7	CASSPGGVSYEQYF	TGTGCCAGCTCACCAGGGGGGGTCTCCTACGAGCAGTACTTC
-	-	TRBV5-1	TRBJ1-4	CASSSWARDEKLFF	TGCGCCAGCAGCTCGTGGGCCAGGGATGAAAAACTGTTTTTT
-	-	TRBV30	TRBJ2-1	CAWSVGALYNEQFF	TGTGCCTGGAGTGTAGGGGCGCTATACAATGAGCAGTTCTTC
-	once	TRBV4-1	TRBJ1-3	CASSQVWVLGNTIYF	TGCGCCAGCAGCCAAGTTTGGGTTCTCGGGAACACCATATATTTT
-	-	TRBV6-1	TRBJ1-1	CASSEQAQDTEAFF	TGTGCCAGCAGTGAGCAGGCTCAAGACACTGAAGCTTTCTTT
-	-	TRBV4-3	TRBJ2-1	CASSPEGRQVDEQFF	TGCGCCAGCAGCCCGGAGGGGCGGCAGGTGGATGAGCAGTTCTTC
TRBD1	-	TRBV5-1	TRBJ2-1	CASSYTGGEGVRNEQFF	TGCGCCAGCAGCTATACAGGGGGCGAGGGAGTGAGGAATGAGCAGTTCTTC
-	-	TRBV7-9	TRBJ2-2	CASSLGVSTAELFF	TGTGCCAGCAGCTTAGGGGTATCGACAGCAGAGCTGTTTTTT
-	-	TRBV6-1	TRBJ1-1	CASSPARGTEAFF	TGTGCCAGCAGCCCCGCGCGCGGCACTGAAGCTTTCTTT
TRBD1	-	TRBV19	TRBJ2-7	CASSYGDRADEQYF	TGTGCCAGTAGTTATGGGGACAGGGCGGACGAGCAGTACTTC
-	-	TRBV21-1	TRBJ1-4	CASSKLGGQRKLFQEKLFF	TGTGCCAGCAGCAAATTAGGAGGGCAGAGGAAACTTTTTCAGGAAAAACTGTTTTTT
TRBD1	-	TRBV11-2	TRBJ1-6	CATTGVWNSPLHF	TGTGCCACCACAGGGGTATGGAATTCACCCCTCCACTTT
-	few	TRBV9	TRBJ1-1	CASSVGGSTEAFF	TGTGCCAGCAGCGTAGGAGGGAGCACTGAAGCTTTCTTT
-	-	TRBV10-1	TRBJ1-6	CASSEDQGVNSPLHF	TGCGCCAGCAGTGAGGACCAAGGGGTAAATTCACCCCTCCACTTT
TRBD1	-	TRBV28	TRBJ1-5	CASTSGGGRNQPQHF	TGTGCCAGTACATCAGGGGGAGGTCGCAATCAGCCCCAGCATTTT
-	many	TRBV4-1	TRBJ2-6	CASTPGLSGANVLTF	TGCGCCAGCACCCCAGGCTTATCTGGGGCCAACGTCCTGACTTTC
-	-	TRBV5-8	TRBJ1-2	CASSLARIWTSGGYTF	TGTGCCAGCAGCCTGGCCCGCATATGGACTTCTGGCGGCTACACCTTC
TRBD1	few	TRBV29-1	TRBJ1-1	CSATGGAGSRIEAFF	TGCAGCGCGACAGGGGGCGCGGGTTCCCGGATTGAAGCTTTCTTT
TRBD1	-	TRBV19	TRBJ2-3	CASSIAGQGTDTQYF	TGTGCCAGTAGTATAGCGGGACAGGGGACAGATACGCAGTATTTT
-	-	TRBV6-5	TRBJ1-6	CASSSRGASYNSPLHF	TGTGCCAGCAGTTCACGGGGGGCCTCCTATAATTCACCCCTCCACTTT
TRBD1	few	TRBV2	TRBJ2-1	CASRALTGGGEQFF	TGTGCCAGCAGGGCTCTAACAGGGGGAGGTGAGCAGTTCTTC
-	-	TRBV6-5	TRBJ2-2	CASSMGGGELFF	TGTGCCAGCAGTATGGGAGGCGGGGAGCTGTTTTTT
TRBD1	-	TRBV7-2	TRBJ2-3	CASSLGQGEWGDTQYF	TGTGCCAGCAGCCTCGGGCAGGGGGAATGGGGAGATACGCAGTATTTT
TRBD2	-	TRBV28	TRBJ2-1	CASTSRRGGATIYNEQFF	TGTGCCAGCACGAGCCGGCGGGGGGGCGCTACTATATACAATGAGCAGTTCTTC
TRBD2	-	TRBV19	TRBJ2-1	CASSDKIAGGYEQFF	TGTGCCAGTAGTGATAAAATAGCGGGGGGTTATGAGCAGTTCTTC
-	-	TRBV19	TRBJ1-1	CASRAGEWGTEAFF	TGTGCCAGTAGAGCAGGGGAGTGGGGCACTGAAGCTTTCTTT
-	-	TRBV7-2	TRBJ2-3	CASSLTRSDTQYF	TGTGCCAGCAGCTTAACCAGGTCAGATACGCAGTATTTT
-	-	TRBV7-9	TRBJ2-5	CASSPPTGGGMGETQYF	TGTGCCAGCAGCCCTCCCACAGGGGGGGGGATGGGAGAGACCCAGTACTTC
-	-	TRBV18	TRBJ2-3	CASSPLPSTDTQYF	TGTGCCAGCTCACCCCTACCAAGCACAGATACGCAGTATTTT
-	-	TRBV2	TRBJ1-1	CASRGNTEAFF	TGTGCCAGCCGGGGTAACACTGAAGCTTTCTTT
TRBD1	-	TRBV7-2	TRBJ1-4	CASSQYRGLREKLFF	TGTGCCAGCAGCCAATACAGGGGGCTTCGTGAAAAACTGTTTTTT
-	-	TRBV19	TRBJ2-1	CASRSDRHNEQFF	TGTGCCAGTAGGTCAGACAGACACAATGAGCAGTTCTTC
-	-	TRBV6-6	TRBJ1-5	CASRIPREGNQPQHF	TGTGCCAGCAGAATCCCCAGGGAAGGCAATCAGCCCCAGCATTTT
TRBD2	once	TRBV6-5	TRBJ2-3	CASSYSWGGKADTQYF	TGTGCCAGCAGTTACTCTTGGGGGGGGAAGGCAGATACGCAGTATTTT
-	-	TRBV10-2	TRBJ2-5	CASSLGGGVGETQYF	TGCGCCAGCAGTCTCGGAGGCGGGGTGGGGGAGACCCAGTACTTC
-	-	TRBV5-1	TRBJ2-3	CASTLDSDTQYF	TGCGCCAGCACCCTGGACTCAGATACGCAGTATTTT
-	-	TRBV29-1	TRBJ2-1	CSVQGLGGNEQFF	TGCAGCGTACAAGGGTTAGGAGGAAATGAGCAGTTCTTC